The 24 T cell receptor beta chains listed next were all sequenced from one sample in a study of PD-L1 blockade in urothelial cancer. Assay used: immunoSEQ multiplex PCR; TCRdb lists only in-frame clones, some missing. The profile covers 30,000 to 50,000 clones, with around 89% appearing a single time and roughly 2.1% taken by the ten largest. The sample consisted of PBMCs, taken around atezolizumab (anti-PD-L1) treatment. The receptors derive from a man aged 55 to 70 with urothelial cancer.

This clone was seen a single time. The CDR3 DNA follows: TGTGCCAGCAGTTACTCCCAGAACACTGAAGCTTTCTTT. It is translated as CASSYSQNTEAFF. The chain is built from TRBV6-6 and TRBJ1-1; no definite D call. V was cut by 0 bases and J by 1 base, with 3 bases left in between. Per the germline V gene, CDR1 is MNHNY and CDR2 is SVGAGI (reference sequence). The CDR3 has 13 amino acids.

The V and J genes are TRBV7-3 and TRBJ2-1; maybe TRBD2 (5 bases). The CDR3 totals 16 residues. Germline V lookup: CDR1 SGHTA, CDR2 FQGTGA. V was cut by 5 bases and J by 0 bases, with 14 bases left in between. This CDR3 reads CASSPLRGSSYNEQFF. The CDR3 bases are TGTGCCAGCAGCCCGCTCCGAGGGAGCTCCTACAATGAGCAGTTCTTC.

The chain is built from TRBV6-6 and TRBJ1-1, with 9 positions matching TRBD1. CDR1 is MNHNY, CDR2 SVGAGI, per germline (reference sequence). CDR3 length equals 16 residues. The ends lost 4 bases at V and 7 bases at J; junction bases unmatched: 13. The CDR3 loop is CASSSQPGQGPVEAFF. CDR3 in DNA: TGTGCCAGCAGTTCTCAACCGGGACAGGGACCCGTTGAAGCTTTCTTT.

This chain connects TRBV19 to TRBJ1-5; 7 nucleotides align to TRBD1. CDR1 is LNHDA and CDR2 is SQIVND in the germline V gene (reference sequence). Trimming cost V 4 bases and J 4 bases; bases outside gene matches: 13. This CDR3 has 17 residues. CDR3 in amino acids: CASSTGGDRRRNQPQHF. For the CDR3, the DNA is TGTGCCAGTAGTACAGGGGGTGACAGGAGAAGGAATCAGCCCCAGCATTTT.

V gene TRBV20-1 combines with J gene TRBJ1-4, with unresolved D. The CDR3 runs 10 residues. Germline V gene sequence: CDR1 DFQATT, CDR2 SNEGSKA (reference sequence). Trimming shortened V by 4 bases and J by 8 bases, and 5 bases separated the two germline ends. CDR3 residues: CSATKEKLFF. Here the CDR3 DNA reads TGCAGTGCTACCAAAGAAAAACTGTTTTTT.

The chain employs TRBV9 and TRBJ2-2, with 7 bases identical to TRBD2. This CDR3 spans 16 amino acids. V shed 0 bases, J shed 6 bases, and the junction held 8 bases outside the gene matches. Germline V gene lookup returns CDR1 SGDLS and CDR2 YYNGEE. CDR3 amino acids: CASSVVGAGLPGELFF. CDR3 coding DNA: TGTGCCAGCAGCGTAGTAGGAGCGGGACTTCCCGGGGAGCTGTTTTTT. The entire variable domain, with the rest obtained from reference TRBV9 and TRBJ2-2, is as follows: DSGVTQTPKHLITATGQRVTLRCSPRSGDLSVYWYQQSLDQGLQFLIQYYNGEERAKGNILERFSAQQFPDLHSELNLSSLELGDSALYFCASSVVGAGLPGELFFGEGSRLTVL.

The chain is built from TRBV9 and TRBJ1-1; D ambiguous. Trimming left V 5 bases short and J 11 bases short, with 10 bases between. The germline V gene has CDR1 SGDLS and CDR2 YYNGEE. The CDR3 contains 10 residues. DNA for the CDR3: TGTGCCAGCAGTGCGGAACGGGCTTTCTTT. Translation gives CASSAERAFF.

This chain uses TRBV15 with TRBJ2-1; D gene unclear. The CDR3 contains 13 residues. Per the germline V gene, CDR1 is LNHNV and CDR2 is YYDKDF (reference sequence). V was shortened by 0 bases and J by 7 bases, with 7 bases between the two germline ends. This chain's CDR3 is CATSRDPRNEQFF. The CDR3 bases are TGTGCCACCAGCAGAGATCCCCGGAATGAGCAGTTCTTC.

J is TRBJ2-3 and V is TRBV5-1; D may be TRBD1 (5 bases). Trimming shortened V by 0 bases and J by 0 bases, and 14 bases separated the two germline ends. The CDR3 contains 17 residues. Germline V lookup: CDR1 SGHRS, CDR2 YFSETQ. CDR3 sequence: CASSLVGQGSSTDTQYF. The DNA of the CDR3 is TGCGCCAGCAGCTTGGTGGGGCAGGGAAGCAGCACAGATACGCAGTATTTT.

The V call is TRBV28, the J call TRBJ1-3; 7 nucleotides agree with TRBD1. V gave up 7 bases and J gave up 0 bases; unmatched junction bases: 3. The CDR3 consists of 14 residues. CDR1 and CDR2 (germline): MDHEN, SYDVKM. CDR3: CASKGASSGNTIYF. CDR3 coding DNA: TGTGCCAGCAAGGGGGCGAGCTCTGGAAACACCATATATTTT.

This clone appeared once. The CDR3 DNA follows: TGTGCCAGCAGCCCTTTTAGCGCCTCCGGGATCGGTGGAGAGACCCAGTACTTC. Protein: CASSPFSASGIGGETQYF. The chain joins TRBV7-2 to TRBJ2-5, with D possibly being TRBD2 (5 bases). Germline V gene sequence: CDR1 SGHTA, CDR2 FQGNSA. V was pared by 5 bases and J by 4 bases, with 26 bases between. The CDR3 sequence is 18 residues long. Full variable domain (missing parts from reference TRBV7-2 and TRBJ2-5): GAGVSQSPSNKVTEKGKDVELRCDPISGHTALYWYRQSLGQGLEFLIYFQGNSAPDKSGLPSDRFSAERTGGSVSTLTIQRTQQEDSAVYLCASSPFSASGIGGETQYFGPGTRLLVL.

This rearrangement joins TRBV7-9 to TRBJ2-7; D is perhaps TRBD2 (6 bases). CDR1 is SEHNR, CDR2 FQNEAQ, per germline (reference sequence). Trimming cost V 5 bases and J 3 bases, with 8 bases left between them. The CDR3 runs to 12 residues. CDR3 coding DNA: TGTGCCAGCAGCATCGGGAGCTACGAGCAGTACTTC. Protein: CASSIGSYEQYF.

The chain couples TRBV11-1 to TRBJ2-3; weak D call: TRBD2 (5 bases). Trimming left V 3 bases short and J 4 bases short, with 14 bases between. This CDR3 is built from 15 residues. From germline, CDR1 is SGHAT and CDR2 FQDESV (reference sequence). The CDR3 here is CASSFRRHGADTQYF. Here the CDR3 DNA reads TGTGCCAGCAGCTTCCGACGACACGGGGCAGATACGCAGTATTTT.

The rearrangement links TRBV6-5 to TRBJ2-7; a possible D gene is TRBD2 (6 bases). Germline loops: CDR1 MNHEY, CDR2 SVGAGI. The V end was cut by 0 bases, the J end by 2 bases, with 11 bases between. The CDR3 extends over 15 amino acids. The CDR3 DNA is TGTGCCAGCAGTTACTCCCGGGACTCGACCTACGAGCAGTACTTC. It encodes CASSYSRDSTYEQYF.

The chain links TRBV9 to TRBJ1-1; 9 nucleotides line up with TRBD1. CDR3 length equals 15 residues. Germline CDR1 reads SGDLS; CDR2 reads YYNGEE. J lost 1 base, V lost 8 bases, and 9 bases had no gene match. CDR3 residues: CASTRDREKNTEAFF. For the CDR3, the DNA is TGTGCCAGTACCCGGGACAGGGAAAAGAACACTGAAGCTTTCTTT.

This clone has a single count. V and J are TRBV7-9 and TRBJ2-3, with 7 positions matching TRBD2. The CDR3 is made up of 17 amino acids. Germline-derived CDR1 and CDR2 are SEHNR and FQNEAQ (reference sequence). Losses at the gene ends were 5 bases for V and 0 bases for J; bases not matched to a gene: 11. CDR3 nucleotide sequence: TGTGCCAGCAGCCTTTTCATTAGCGGGTTCAGCACAGATACGCAGTATTTT. It yields the protein CASSLFISGFSTDTQYF.

This chain connects TRBV27 to TRBJ1-6; D might be TRBD1 (6 bases). Germline V lookup: CDR1 MNHEY, CDR2 SMNVEV (reference sequence). Trimming removed 5 bases at V and 0 bases at J, with 14 bases between. This CDR3 is built from 17 residues. CDR3 amino acids: CASSLAQGNSYNSPLHF. DNA for the CDR3: TGTGCCAGCAGTCTAGCACAGGGTAACTCCTATAATTCACCCCTCCACTTT.

V gene TRBV7-9 combines with J gene TRBJ2-2; weak D call: TRBD1 (5 bases). V lost 4 bases and J lost 1, with 7 bases in between. CDR1 SEHNR and CDR2 FQNEAQ come from the germline V gene (reference sequence). The CDR3 covers 14 residues. CDR3 in DNA: TGTGCCAGCAGCTGGCAGGGGAACACCGGGGAGCTGTTTTTT. Protein sequence: CASSWQGNTGELFF.

This clone came up once. This CDR3 reads CAISGARDTEKLFF. As DNA, the CDR3 is TGTGCCATCAGTGGTGCCCGGGACACCGAAAAACTGTTTTTT. The chain uses TRBV10-3 and TRBJ1-4, with a possible D match to TRBD1 (6 bases). Deletions cut 4 bases from V and 8 bases from J, with 14 bases between. CDR1 and CDR2 (germline): ENHRY, SYGVKD. The CDR3 sequence is 14 residues long.

This chain uses TRBV15 with TRBJ1-5; 8 nucleotides agree with TRBD1. V shed 5 bases and J 6 bases; nucleotides not matched to a gene: 6. The germline V gene encodes CDR1 LNHNV and CDR2 YYDKDF (reference sequence). The CDR3 has 14 amino acids. CDR3 region: CATSRRQGPQPQHF. DNA of the CDR3: TGTGCCACCAGCCGGCGACAGGGGCCTCAGCCCCAGCATTTT.

J is TRBJ1-5 and V is TRBV19; D call uncertain. The CDR3 spans 13 residues. Germline values: CDR1 LNHDA, CDR2 SQIVND (reference sequence). The V and J ends lost 4 bases and 2 bases respectively, with 6 bases between them. The CDR3 sequence: CASSSIGNQPQHF. The CDR3, as DNA: TGTGCCAGTAGTAGTATCGGCAATCAGCCCCAGCATTTT.

The chain has TRBV5-1 and TRBJ2-3; TRBD1 aligns across 7 bases. This CDR3 has 15 amino acids. Germline CDR1 reads SGHRS; CDR2 reads YFSETQ. V lost 1 base and J lost 2; bases outside the gene matches: 4. The CDR3 DNA is TGCGCCAGCAGCTTGCAGACAGGGCCCACAGATACGCAGTATTTT. Translating gives CASSLQTGPTDTQYF.

This chain links TRBV11-3 with TRBJ2-2, with D tentatively TRBD2 (5 bases). Germline-derived CDR1 and CDR2 are SGHNT and YENEEA. The ends were cut back, 2 bases at V and 4 bases at J, with 14 bases in the middle. This CDR3 is built from 16 residues. The CDR3 DNA follows: TGTGCCAGCAGCTTATCCCCTAGCCCATCCACCGGGGAGCTGTTTTTT. This translates into CASSLSPSPSTGELFF.

The V gene is TRBV6-5, the J gene TRBJ2-2; TRBD2 might be the D (7 bases). The CDR3 totals 14 residues. The V end was cut by 7 bases, the J end by 5 bases, with 14 bases between. The V gene's germline CDR1 is MNHEY and CDR2 SVGAGI. This CDR3 reads CASTNREGTGELFF. In nucleotides, the CDR3 is TGTGCCAGCACCAACAGGGAGGGGACCGGGGAGCTGTTTTTT.